This T cell receptor (beta chain) is drawn from a study of blood T cell repertoires in COVID-19. On the study more broadly: PBMCs, B-cell-depleted T cells, or T cells were the source of the cDNA or gDNA that made up the material.

V dropped 4 bases and J dropped 8; count of bases not matched to a gene: 8. Germline CDR1 SGHAT, CDR2 FQDESV (reference sequence). This CDR3 region has 14 residues. The method was immunoSEQ multiplex PCR; TCRdb's version includes in-frame clones alone and lacks a portion of them. The repertoire holds roughly 70,000 clones, with around 79% as singletons. The sequenced sample was peripheral blood. The chain links TRBV11-1 to TRBJ2-1; 7 bases fit TRBD1. This sequence was found in a man in his 60s with acute or convalescent COVID-19. CDR3 amino acids: CASSSGTEVDEQFF. The CDR3 DNA follows: TGTGCCAGCAGCTCAGGGACAGAAGTCGATGAGCAGTTCTTC.